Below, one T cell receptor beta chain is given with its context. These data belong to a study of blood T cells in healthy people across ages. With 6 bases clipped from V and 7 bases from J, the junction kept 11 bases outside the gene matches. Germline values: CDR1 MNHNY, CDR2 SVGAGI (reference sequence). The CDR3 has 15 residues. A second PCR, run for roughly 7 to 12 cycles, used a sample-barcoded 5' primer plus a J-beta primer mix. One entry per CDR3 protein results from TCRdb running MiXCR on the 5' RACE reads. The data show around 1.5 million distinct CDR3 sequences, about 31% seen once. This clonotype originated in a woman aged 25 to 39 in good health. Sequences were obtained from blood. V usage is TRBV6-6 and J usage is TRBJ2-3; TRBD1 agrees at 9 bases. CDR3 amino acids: CASRTGQGKCNTQYF. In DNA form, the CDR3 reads TGTGCCAGCAGGACAGGACAGGGGAAGTGTAATACGCAGTATTTT.